This T cell receptor (beta chain) was profiled in a study of CD8 T cells in ankylosing spondylitis. Points from the study as a whole: Relatively rare in peripheral blood, disease-linked clones were also CD8+. Typical of ankylosing spondylitis blood, it appeared, was a TCR beta motif of seven to nine highly homologous variants. Certain motif variants had earlier appeared in reactive arthritis synovial fluid and blood. Matched synovial fluid from ankylosing spondylitis patients was reported to be enriched for disease-linked clones.

From the 5' RACE reads, TCRdb called clonotypes with MiXCR, one entry per CDR3 protein. In the table there are over 600,000 distinct CDR3 sequences, roughly 20% of which are singletons. In the case of this clonotype: No antigen is known for it.

This receptor was identified in a male donor with ankylosing spondylitis. The sequenced material came from blood, either unsorted or a sorted T cell fraction (not recorded which).

DNA for the CDR3: TGTGCCAGCAGGCCCGACCCGGGGGCCTACAATGAGCAGTTCTTC. Its translation is CASRPDPGAYNEQFF. This chain joins TRBV27 and TRBJ2-1, with D maybe TRBD2 (6 bases). V was trimmed by 6 bases and J by 2 bases, leaving 14 bases between them. Germline V gene sequence: CDR1 MNHEY, CDR2 SMNVEV (reference sequence). The CDR3 is 15 amino acids.